This TCR beta chain comes out of a study of shared clonotypes between healthy human individuals. The wider study: Used for every donor were three CD4 naive, three CD4 memory, two CD8 naive and one CD8 memory plate.

The CDR3 is made up of 11 amino acids. Germline V lookup: CDR1 SGHDT, CDR2 YYEEEE. The V and J ends lost 0 bases and 5 bases respectively, with 2 bases between them. In regard to this clone: Its antigen is unidentified.

Researchers ran the assay at a deep level. The data were produced by immunoSEQ multiplex PCR, yet TCRdb's version contains in-frame clones alone and is incomplete. The table includes more than 2,000,000 clones, roughly 92% detected once. General study findings and limits: Sampling involved blood alone; tissue repertoires likely differ.

This receptor was identified in a man aged 18 to 29 in good health. Specimen: naive CD4+ T cells sorted from blood. Subset denoted: CD45RA+ positively selected. The chain links TRBV5-6 to TRBJ1-2; no reliable D call. In DNA form, the CDR3 reads TGTGCCAGCAGCTTGGAGTATGGCTACACCTTC. Translating gives CASSLEYGYTF.